Sequencing of this T cell receptor beta chain was carried out in a study of CD8 T cells in ankylosing spondylitis. The CDR3 length is 13 residues. Findings and limits, study-wide: Reports say disease-linked clones showed up significantly more in matched ankylosing spondylitis synovial fluid. Typical of ankylosing spondylitis blood, it appeared, was a TCR beta motif of eight highly homologous variants. Peripheral blood held disease-linked clones only at relatively low frequency, and these were CD8+.

TCRdb itself ran the 5' RACE reads through MiXCR, one entry per CDR3 protein. The repertoire holds 250,000 or so distinct CDR3 sequences, with about 10% as singletons. Of note for this clonotype: The target antigen is unknown.

J is TRBJ2-4 and V is TRBV1. TRBV1 is a documented pseudogene. This TCR came from a male donor with ankylosing spondylitis or in good health (not recorded which). Sequences were obtained from blood, either unsorted or a sorted T cell fraction (not recorded which). CDR3 sequence (DNA): TGCACCAGCAGCCAAGACGATGAGTACATTCAGTACTTC. It yields the protein CTSSQDDEYIQYF.